This T cell receptor beta chain comes out of a study of T cell repertoires in cytomegalovirus infection. For the study at large: Both CMV infection and a matching HLA type were indicated by public TCR beta signatures. Study conclusions and caveats: Totalled public TCR beta family frequency picked out people who carried CMV plus the relevant HLA. The ex vivo response showed dominance by HLA-C-restricted CMV-specific TCR beta clonotypes.

CDR3 length: 16 amino acids. Germline CDR1 reads MGHRA; CDR2 reads YSYEKL. After removal of 1 base from V and 8 bases from J, the junction contained 7 bases not matched to a gene. Via MiXCR, TCRdb re-called the reads, giving one row per CDR3 protein. The sample consists of approximately 1,000,000 distinct CDR3 sequences, 31% of them appearing once. Turning to this clonotype: No antigen is known for it.

This clonotype was sampled from a human donor in good health (CMV status not recorded). Some clones in this sample may be carry-over from other donors' samples. The J gene is TRBJ1-6, the V gene TRBV4-1; 8 positions match TRBD1. Sequences were derived from cultured CD8+ T cells from PBMCs, sampled from culture after CMV antigen stimulation. CDR3 amino acids: CASSQGFTGGDSPLHF. The CDR3 bases are TGCGCCAGCAGCCAAGGGTTTACAGGGGGGGATTCACCCCTCCACTTT.